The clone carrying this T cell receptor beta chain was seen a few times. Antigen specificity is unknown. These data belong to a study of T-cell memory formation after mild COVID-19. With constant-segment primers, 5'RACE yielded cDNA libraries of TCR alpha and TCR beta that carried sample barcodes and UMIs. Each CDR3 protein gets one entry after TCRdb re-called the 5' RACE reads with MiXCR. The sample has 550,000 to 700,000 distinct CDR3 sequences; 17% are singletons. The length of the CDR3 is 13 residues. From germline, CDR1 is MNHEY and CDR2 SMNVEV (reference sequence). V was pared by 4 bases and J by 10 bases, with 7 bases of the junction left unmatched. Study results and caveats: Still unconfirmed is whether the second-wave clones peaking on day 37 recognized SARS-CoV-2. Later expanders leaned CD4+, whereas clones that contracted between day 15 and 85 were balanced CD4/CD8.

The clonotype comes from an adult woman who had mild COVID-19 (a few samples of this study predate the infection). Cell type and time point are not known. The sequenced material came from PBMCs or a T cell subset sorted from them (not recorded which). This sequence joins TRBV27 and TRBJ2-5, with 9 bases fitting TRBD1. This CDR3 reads CASSYGTGYNQYF. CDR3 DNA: TGTGCCAGCAGTTACGGGACAGGGTATAACCAGTACTTC.